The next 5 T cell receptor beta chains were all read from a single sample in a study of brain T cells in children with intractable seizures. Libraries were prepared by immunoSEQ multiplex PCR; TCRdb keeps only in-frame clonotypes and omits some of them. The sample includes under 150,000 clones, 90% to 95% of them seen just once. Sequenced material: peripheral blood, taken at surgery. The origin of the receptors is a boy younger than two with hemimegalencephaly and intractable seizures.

CDR3 nucleotides: TGTGCCACCAGCAGACAGGGGGCGAACACTGAAGCTTTCTTT. Its protein product is CATSRQGANTEAFF. The chain couples TRBV15 to TRBJ1-1, with 8 nucleotides matching TRBD1. V shed 2 bases and J 1 base; nucleotides not matched to a gene: 0. The CDR3 covers 14 residues. The germline CDR1 and CDR2 sequences are LNHNV and YYDKDF (reference sequence). Full variable domain (outside the CDR3, taken from reference TRBV15 and TRBJ1-1): DAMVIQNPRYQVTQFGKPVTLSCSQTLNHNVMYWYQQKSSQAPKLLFHYYDKDFNNEADTPDNFQSRRPNTSFCFLDIRSPGLGDTAMYLCATSRQGANTEAFFGQGTRLTVV.

Written as DNA, the CDR3 is TGTGCCAGCAGCCACGCCGGGGAGCTGTTTTTT. Its translation: CASSHAGELFF. The chain employs TRBV3-1 (or the pseudogene TRBV3-2) and TRBJ2-2; no definite D call. V was clipped by 3 bases and J by 6 bases, with 2 bases between them. Germline lookup yields CDR1 LGHDT and CDR2 YNNKEL (reference sequence). This CDR3 has 11 residues.

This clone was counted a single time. CDR3 amino acids: CASSKGGTSGRVGFYEQYF. The DNA for the CDR3 is TGTGCCAGCAGCAAAGGCGGGACTAGCGGGAGGGTTGGTTTCTACGAGCAGTACTTC. V usage is TRBV21-1 and J usage is TRBJ2-7; the DNA was not used to check the table's D call, TRBD2. TRBV21-1 is deemed a pseudogene. The CDR3 loop spans 19 amino acids.

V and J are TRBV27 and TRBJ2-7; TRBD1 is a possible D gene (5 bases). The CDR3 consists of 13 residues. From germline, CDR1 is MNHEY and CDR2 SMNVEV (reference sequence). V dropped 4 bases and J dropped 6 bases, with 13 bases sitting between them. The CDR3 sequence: CASSSGVGREQYF. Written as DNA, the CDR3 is TGTGCCAGCAGTTCCGGCGTGGGGCGCGAGCAGTACTTC.

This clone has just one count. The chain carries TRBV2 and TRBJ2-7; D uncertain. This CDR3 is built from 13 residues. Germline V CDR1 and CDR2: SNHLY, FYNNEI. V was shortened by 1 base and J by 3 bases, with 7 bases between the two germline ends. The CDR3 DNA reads TGTGCCAGCAGTGAAGGAGGCCTCTACGAGCAGTACTTC. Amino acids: CASSEGGLYEQYF.